The 22 T cell receptor beta chains listed next were all sequenced from one sample in a study of tumor-infiltrating lymphocytes in localized non-small cell lung cancer (TCRdb year 2021). Receptor amplification or capture employed the immunoSEQ multiplex PCR assay. This is the immuneACCESS table as TCRdb keeps it, with only in-frame sequences that have V and J called. A part of the clones is gone; compared with another copy, unresolved V genes explain less than half, and the rest is unexplained. A total of 10,000 or so clones appear in this sample, just under 85% of them only once. The ten largest clones add up to 5.5% to 8% of the sample. The sequenced sample was uninvolved lung tissue not adjacent to the tumor. All receptors derive from a human donor with non-small cell lung cancer.

V is TRBV19 and J is TRBJ1-5; TRBD1 matches at 8 bases. The CDR3 totals 13 residues. Germline loops: CDR1 LNHDA, CDR2 SQIVND (reference sequence). The trim removed 3 bases at V and 5 bases at J, leaving 0 bases unmatched. Here the CDR3 DNA reads TGTGCCAGTAGTATGGACAGGGATCAGCCCCAGCATTTT. Translated: CASSMDRDQPQHF.

This rearrangement joins TRBV4-2 to TRBJ2-2; D not certain. The CDR3 has 18 residues. Germline CDR1 and CDR2: LGHNA and YNFKEQ. The ends were cut back, 2 bases at V and 2 bases at J, with 18 bases in the middle. The CDR3 sequence is CASSQKPPSRINTGELFF. CDR3 DNA: TGTGCCAGCAGCCAAAAACCCCCTAGTCGTATAAACACCGGGGAGCTGTTTTTT.

In its sample, this clone was seen a few times. The V call is TRBV10-3, the J call TRBJ1-2; D is undetermined. Looked up from germline, CDR1 is ENHRY and CDR2 is SYGVKD. Trimming pared 3 bases from V and 4 bases from J, leaving 12 bases between. The length of the CDR3 is 14 residues. CDR3 nucleotides: TGTGCCATCAGTGAAAGGACGGAGGGCTATGGCTACACCTTC. As protein: CAISERTEGYGYTF.

CDR3 bases: TGTGCCAGCAGCGCCGGGGGGCCCCTATACGAGCAGTACTTC. It is translated as CASSAGGPLYEQYF. This chain joins TRBV4-2 and TRBJ2-7; a possible D gene is TRBD2 (7 bases). V lost 5 bases and J lost 4, with 15 bases in between. In germline, CDR1 is LGHNA, CDR2 YNFKEQ. This CDR3 contains 14 residues.

The chain recombines TRBV30 with TRBJ1-2; D remains ambiguous. The CDR3 length is 11 residues. Germline assignment: CDR1 GTSNPN and CDR2 SVGIG (reference sequence). Trimming removed 2 bases at V and 8 bases at J, with 9 bases between. CDR3 in DNA: TGTGCCTGGAGTACCTTGCTGGGCTACACCTTC. Protein sequence: CAWSTLLGYTF.

The rearrangement links TRBV9 to TRBJ2-1; no clear D. V was pared by 3 bases and J by 9 bases, with 16 bases between. This CDR3 spans 14 amino acids. Germline loops: CDR1 SGDLS, CDR2 YYNGEE. The CDR3: CASSASGSVFEQFF. As DNA, the CDR3 is TGTGCCAGCAGCGCCAGTGGGTCGGTTTTTGAGCAGTTCTTC.

The chain employs TRBV4-2 and TRBJ1-4; 7 nucleotides line up with TRBD1. The V and J ends lost 0 bases and 8 bases, in that order; junction bases with no gene match: 6. CDR1 and CDR2 from the germline V gene are LGHNA and YNFKEQ. The CDR3 loop spans 15 amino acids. In DNA form, the CDR3 reads TGTGCCAGCAGCCAAGATGAGGGGGCGAGGGAAAAACTGTTTTTT. Its translation: CASSQDEGAREKLFF.

This chain connects TRBV27 to TRBJ2-1, with D maybe TRBD1 (6 bases). The CDR3 covers 15 residues. Trimming pared 5 bases from V and 4 bases from J, leaving 15 bases between. CDR1 and CDR2 (germline): MNHEY, SMNVEV (reference sequence). DNA for the CDR3: TGTGCCAGCAGTGCCCGGGCGACAGGATACAATGAGCAGTTCTTC. The encoded protein is CASSARATGYNEQFF.

This clone was detected only once. This chain links TRBV5-6 with TRBJ2-7; 7 positions match TRBD2. Germline CDR1 reads SGHDT; CDR2 reads YYEEEE. J was trimmed by 3 bases and V by 1 base; bases with no gene match: 10. The CDR3 length is 16 residues. CDR3 in amino acids: CASSLYLETSRYEQYF. For the CDR3, the DNA is TGTGCCAGCAGCTTGTATCTCGAGACTAGCCGCTACGAGCAGTACTTC.

This clone was observed a handful of times. The V gene is TRBV6-5, the J gene TRBJ2-1; no firm D call. V was shortened by 8 bases and J by 4 bases, with 15 bases between the two germline ends. Germline loops: CDR1 MNHEY, CDR2 SVGAGI. The CDR3 extends over 14 amino acids. DNA for the CDR3: TGTGCCAGCTCTTTCGACGAGGAGTACAATGAGCAGTTCTTC. It yields the protein CASSFDEEYNEQFF.

The chain is built from TRBV7-8 and TRBJ2-7; no definite D call. The CDR3 totals 11 residues. Germline assignment: CDR1 SGHVS and CDR2 FQNEAQ. Trimming shortened V by 5 bases and J by 4 bases, and 6 bases separated the two germline ends. For the CDR3, the DNA is TGTGCCAGCAGCCCCAATTACGAGCAGTACTTC. Protein sequence: CASSPNYEQYF.

The rearrangement links TRBV7-3 to TRBJ1-1; 7 bases fit TRBD1. CDR1 SGHTA and CDR2 FQGTGA come from the germline V gene. The ends lost 5 bases at V and 5 bases at J; junction bases unmatched: 5. The CDR3 has 13 residues. This chain's CDR3 is CASSEQGSTEAFF. In DNA form, the CDR3 reads TGTGCCAGCAGCGAACAGGGGAGTACTGAAGCTTTCTTT.

V usage is TRBV7-2 and J usage is TRBJ2-2, with 9 bases matching TRBD1. Losses at the gene ends were 5 bases for V and 3 bases for J; bases not matched to a gene: 13. Germline CDR1 and CDR2: SGHTA and FQGNSA. The CDR3 has 18 amino acids. The CDR3, as DNA: TGTGCCAGCAGCCGTAATATTCGGGGACAGGGTTACACCGGGGAGCTGTTTTTT. This codes for CASSRNIRGQGYTGELFF.

The J gene is TRBJ1-1, the V gene TRBV15; no clear D. The V and J ends lost 3 bases and 1 base respectively, with 9 bases between them. The CDR3 covers 14 residues. Germline V lookup: CDR1 LNHNV, CDR2 YYDKDF (reference sequence). CDR3 bases: TGTGCCACCAGCAGTCATGTCAAGAACACTGAAGCTTTCTTT. This gives the protein CATSSHVKNTEAFF. The whole variable domain, filled in from reference TRBV15 and TRBJ1-1, reads DAMVIQNPRYQVTQFGKPVTLSCSQTLNHNVMYWYQQKSSQAPKLLFHYYDKDFNNEADTPDNFQSRRPNTSFCFLDIRSPGLGDTAMYLCATSSHVKNTEAFFGQGTRLTVV.

This clone occurred once. V is TRBV11-2 and J is TRBJ1-4, with D perhaps matching TRBD1 (6 bases). Germline lookup yields CDR1 SGHAT and CDR2 FQNNGV. The CDR3 runs 16 residues. Trimming stripped 5 bases from V and 8 bases from J, with 21 bases between. DNA of the CDR3: TGTGCCAGCAGCACACTAGGGGGTCTTCGGCGGGAAAAACTGTTTTTT. Protein sequence: CASSTLGGLRREKLFF. The whole variable domain, remainder taken from reference TRBV11-2 and TRBJ1-4, is EAGVAQSPRYKIIEKRQSVAFWCNPISGHATLYWYQQILGQGPKLLIQFQNNGVVDDSQLPKDRFSAERLKGVDSTLKIQPAKLEDSAVYLCASSTLGGLRREKLFFGSGTQLSVL.

The gene calls are TRBV2 and TRBJ2-1; 15 positions agree with TRBD2. This CDR3 spans 18 amino acids. Losses at the gene ends were 8 bases for V and 5 bases for J; bases not matched to a gene: 13. Per the germline V gene, CDR1 is SNHLY and CDR2 is FYNNEI. The DNA for the CDR3 is TGTGCCAGCCGTGGACTAGCGGGAGGGCCAGGCGCCGACAATGAGCAGTTCTTC. Translation: CASRGLAGGPGADNEQFF.

This clone was found a few times. The rearrangement links TRBV30 to TRBJ1-1, with 7 bases fitting TRBD1. V trimming: 3 bases; J trimming: 2 bases; junction bases outside the gene matches: 3. Germline lookup yields CDR1 GTSNPN and CDR2 SVGIG (reference sequence). The CDR3 totals 13 residues. The CDR3 DNA reads TGTGCCTGGAGGACAGGGTTCAACACTGAAGCTTTCTTT. It translates to CAWRTGFNTEAFF.

This clone was observed a few times. V is TRBV6-4 and J is TRBJ2-3; possible D gene TRBD2, 5 bases. The length of the CDR3 is 16 residues. V lost 0 bases to trimming and J lost 0 bases, with 10 bases between them. Germline assignment: CDR1 MRHNA and CDR2 SNTAGT. The CDR3 DNA is TGTGCCAGCAGTGACTCTGCTAGCAGTAGCACAGATACGCAGTATTTT. Encoded protein: CASSDSASSSTDTQYF.

In the case of this clone: A read error may account for a junction end that differs from germline. Different DNA sequences within this sample yield the same CDR3. The chain employs TRBV6-1 and TRBJ2-7; perhaps TRBD2 as D (7 bases). The CDR3 is 14 amino acids. In germline, CDR1 is MNHNS, CDR2 SASEGT. The CDR3 here is CASSEGGGAYEQYF. As DNA, the CDR3 is TGTGCTAGCAGTGAAGGGGGAGGGGCCTACGAGCAGTACTTC.

The J gene is TRBJ2-2, the V gene TRBV11-2; D uncertain. Trimming removed 4 bases from V and 0 bases from J, with 18 bases in between. Germline CDR1 SGHAT, CDR2 FQNNGV. There are 18 residues in the CDR3. The DNA for the CDR3 is TGTGCCAGCAGCTCCCCTCCTCGTACGGCCGCGAACACCGGGGAGCTGTTTTTT. Protein: CASSSPPRTAANTGELFF.

The genes are TRBV6-5 and TRBJ1-6; D uncertain. This CDR3 is built from 13 residues. CDR1 and CDR2 from the germline V gene are MNHEY and SVGAGI. V lost 3 bases and J lost 9, with 9 bases in between. As DNA, the CDR3 is TGTGCCAGCAGTTATTCCGGATCTTCACCCCTCCACTTT. This codes for CASSYSGSSPLHF.

The chain couples TRBV7-9 to TRBJ2-2, with D perhaps being TRBD1 or TRBD2 (5 bases each). Trimming cost V 6 bases and J 3 bases, with 11 bases left between them. This CDR3 has 14 residues. Germline V gene sequence: CDR1 SEHNR, CDR2 FQNEAQ (reference sequence). CDR3 DNA sequence: TGTGCCAGCAGTCGGGACCGGCACACCGGGGAGCTGTTTTTT. This gives the protein CASSRDRHTGELFF.